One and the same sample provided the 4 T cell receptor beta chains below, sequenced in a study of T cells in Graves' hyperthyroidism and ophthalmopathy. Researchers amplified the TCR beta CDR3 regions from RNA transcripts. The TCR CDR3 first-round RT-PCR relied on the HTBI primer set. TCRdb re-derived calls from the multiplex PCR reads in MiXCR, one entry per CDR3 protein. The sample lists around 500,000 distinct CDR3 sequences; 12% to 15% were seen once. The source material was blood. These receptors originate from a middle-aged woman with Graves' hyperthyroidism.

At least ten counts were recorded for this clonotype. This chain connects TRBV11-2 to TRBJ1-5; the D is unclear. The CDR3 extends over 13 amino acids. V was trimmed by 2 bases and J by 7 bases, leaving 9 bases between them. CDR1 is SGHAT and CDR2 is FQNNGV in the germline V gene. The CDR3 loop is CASSLNSDQPQHF. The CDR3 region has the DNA TGTGCCAGCAGCTTAAACTCGGACCAGCCCCAGCATTTT.

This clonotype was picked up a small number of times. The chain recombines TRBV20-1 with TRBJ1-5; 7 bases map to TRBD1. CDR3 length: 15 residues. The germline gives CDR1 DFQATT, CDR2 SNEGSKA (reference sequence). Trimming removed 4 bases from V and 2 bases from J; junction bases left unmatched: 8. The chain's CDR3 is CSAIYDRERNQPQHF. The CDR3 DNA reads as TGCAGTGCTATATACGACAGGGAACGCAATCAGCCCCAGCATTTT.

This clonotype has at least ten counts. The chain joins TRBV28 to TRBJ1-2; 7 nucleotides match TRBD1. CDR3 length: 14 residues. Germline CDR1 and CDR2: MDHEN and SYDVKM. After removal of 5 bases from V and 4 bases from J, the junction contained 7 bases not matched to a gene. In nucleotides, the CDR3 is TGTGCCAGCAGTGAACCAGGACAGGTCTATGGCTACACCTTC. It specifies CASSEPGQVYGYTF.

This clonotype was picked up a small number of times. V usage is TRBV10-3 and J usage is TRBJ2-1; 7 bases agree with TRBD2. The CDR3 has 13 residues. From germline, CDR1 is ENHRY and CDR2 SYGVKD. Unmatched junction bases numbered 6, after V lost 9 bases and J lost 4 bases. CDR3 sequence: CAMGGTEYNEQFF. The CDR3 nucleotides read TGTGCCATGGGGGGGACGGAATACAATGAGCAGTTCTTC.